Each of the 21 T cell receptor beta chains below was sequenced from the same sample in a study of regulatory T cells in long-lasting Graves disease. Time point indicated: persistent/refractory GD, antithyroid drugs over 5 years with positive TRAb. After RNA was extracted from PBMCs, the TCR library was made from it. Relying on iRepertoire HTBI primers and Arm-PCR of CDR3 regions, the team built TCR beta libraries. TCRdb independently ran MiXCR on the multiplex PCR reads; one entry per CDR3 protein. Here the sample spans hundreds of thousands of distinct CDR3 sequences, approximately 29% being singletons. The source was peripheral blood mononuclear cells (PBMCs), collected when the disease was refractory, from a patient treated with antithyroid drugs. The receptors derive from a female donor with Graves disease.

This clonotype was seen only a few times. CDR3 region: CASSPLRGAHTEAFF. The CDR3, as DNA: TGTGCCAGCAGTCCCCTTCGGGGGGCTCACACTGAAGCTTTCTTT. The chain joins TRBV12-3 or TRBV12-4 to TRBJ1-1, with TRBD1 as a possible D gene (6 bases). The CDR3 contains 15 residues. V was clipped by 5 bases and J by 3 bases, with 16 bases between them.

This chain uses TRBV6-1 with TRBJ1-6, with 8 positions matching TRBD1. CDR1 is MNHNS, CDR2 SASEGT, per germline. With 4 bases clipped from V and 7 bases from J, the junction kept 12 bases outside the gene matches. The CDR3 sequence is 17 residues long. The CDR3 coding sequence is TGTGCCAGCAGTGGTGGACCTGGACAGGGCGACAATTCACCCCTCCACTTT. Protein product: CASSGGPGQGDNSPLHF.

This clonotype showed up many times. CDR3 residues: CASSATGLGNTEAFF. CDR3 DNA: TGTGCCAGCAGCGCTACAGGGCTTGGGAACACTGAAGCTTTCTTT. The chain uses TRBV2 and TRBJ1-1, with D perhaps matching TRBD1 (6 bases). V was cut by 6 bases and J by 1 base, with 15 bases left in between. Germline V gene data show CDR1 as SNHLY and CDR2 as FYNNEI. The length of the CDR3 is 15 residues.

Here the CDR3 DNA reads TGTGCCAGCAGCCAGGGACTAGCGGCTGCCTACGAGCAGTACTTC. It specifies CASSQGLAAAYEQYF. The genes are TRBV11-1 and TRBJ2-7; 11 positions agree with TRBD2. Germline V gives CDR1 SGHAT, CDR2 FQDESV (reference sequence). V lost 5 bases to trimming and J lost 2 bases; unmatched junction nucleotides: 5. The CDR3 totals 15 residues.

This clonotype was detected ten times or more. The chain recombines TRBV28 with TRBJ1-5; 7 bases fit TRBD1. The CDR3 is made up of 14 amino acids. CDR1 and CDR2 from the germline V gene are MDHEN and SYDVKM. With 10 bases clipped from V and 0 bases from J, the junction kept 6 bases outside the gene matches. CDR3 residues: CATRTGYSNQPQHF. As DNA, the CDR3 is TGTGCCACCAGGACAGGATATAGCAATCAGCCCCAGCATTTT.

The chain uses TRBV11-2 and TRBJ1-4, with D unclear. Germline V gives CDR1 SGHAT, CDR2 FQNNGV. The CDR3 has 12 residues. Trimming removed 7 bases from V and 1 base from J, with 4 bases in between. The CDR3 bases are TGTGCCAGCACCCAAACTAATGAAAAACTGTTTTTT. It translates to CASTQTNEKLFF.

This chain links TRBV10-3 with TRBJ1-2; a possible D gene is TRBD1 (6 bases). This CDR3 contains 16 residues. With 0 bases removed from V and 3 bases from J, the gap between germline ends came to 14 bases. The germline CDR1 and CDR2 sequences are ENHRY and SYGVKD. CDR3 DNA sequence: TGTGCCATCAGTGAGTCTGGGAGCAGGGGTGACTATGGCTACACCTTC. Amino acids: CAISESGSRGDYGYTF.

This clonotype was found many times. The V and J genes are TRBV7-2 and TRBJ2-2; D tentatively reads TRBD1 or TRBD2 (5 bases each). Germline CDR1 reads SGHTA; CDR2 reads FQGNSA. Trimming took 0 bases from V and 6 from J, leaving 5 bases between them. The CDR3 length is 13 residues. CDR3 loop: CASSLAGPGELFF. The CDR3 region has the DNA TGTGCCAGCAGCTTAGCGGGACCCGGGGAGCTGTTTTTT.

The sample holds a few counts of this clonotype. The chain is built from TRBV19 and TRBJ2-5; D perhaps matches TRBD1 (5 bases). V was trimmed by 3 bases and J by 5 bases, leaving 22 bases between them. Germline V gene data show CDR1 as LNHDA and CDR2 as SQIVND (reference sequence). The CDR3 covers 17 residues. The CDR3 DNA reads TGTGCCAGTAGTATGAACGAATTCCAGGGTGTAAGGGAGACCCAGTACTTC. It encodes CASSMNEFQGVRETQYF. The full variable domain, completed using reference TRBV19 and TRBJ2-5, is DGGITQSPKYLFRKEGQNVTLSCEQNLNHDAMYWYRQDPGQGLRLIYYSQIVNDFQKGDIAEGYSVSREKKESFPLTVTSAQKNPTAFYLCASSMNEFQGVRETQYFGPGTRLLVL.

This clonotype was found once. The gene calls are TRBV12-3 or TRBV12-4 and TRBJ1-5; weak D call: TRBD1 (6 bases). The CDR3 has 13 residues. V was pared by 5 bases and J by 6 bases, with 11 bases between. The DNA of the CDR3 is TGTGCCAGCAGTCGGACAGAGCCTCAGCCCCAGCATTTT. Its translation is CASSRTEPQPQHF.

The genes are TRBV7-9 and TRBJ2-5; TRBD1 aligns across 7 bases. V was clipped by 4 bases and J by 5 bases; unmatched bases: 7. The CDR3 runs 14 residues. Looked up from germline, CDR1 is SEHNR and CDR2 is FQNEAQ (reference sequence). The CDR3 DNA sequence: TGTGCCAGCAGCTCTGAACAGGGGCGGGAGACCCAGTACTTC. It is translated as CASSSEQGRETQYF.

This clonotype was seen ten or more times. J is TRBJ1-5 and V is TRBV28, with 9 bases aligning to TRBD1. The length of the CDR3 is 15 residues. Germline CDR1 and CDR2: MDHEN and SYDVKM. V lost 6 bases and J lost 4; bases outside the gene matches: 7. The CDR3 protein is CASRKSGTGNQPQHF. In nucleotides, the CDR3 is TGTGCCAGCAGGAAATCCGGGACAGGGAATCAGCCCCAGCATTTT.

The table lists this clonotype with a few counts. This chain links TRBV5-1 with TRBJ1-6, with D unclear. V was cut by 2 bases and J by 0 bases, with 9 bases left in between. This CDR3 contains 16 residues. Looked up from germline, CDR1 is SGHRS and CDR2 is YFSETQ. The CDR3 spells CASSLNSRSYNSPLHF. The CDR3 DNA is TGCGCCAGCAGCTTAAATAGCCGCTCCTATAATTCACCCCTCCACTTT.

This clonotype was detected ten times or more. The CDR3 DNA sequence: TGTGCCATCAGTGCTCCAGGGAGCAGGCCCTATGGCTACACCTTC. Protein: CAISAPGSRPYGYTF. The genes are TRBV10-3 and TRBJ1-2, with D possibly TRBD1 on 5 matching bases. Germline loops: CDR1 ENHRY, CDR2 SYGVKD. This CDR3 region has 15 residues. The V gene lost 4 bases and the J gene lost 4 bases, with 16 bases spanning the gap.

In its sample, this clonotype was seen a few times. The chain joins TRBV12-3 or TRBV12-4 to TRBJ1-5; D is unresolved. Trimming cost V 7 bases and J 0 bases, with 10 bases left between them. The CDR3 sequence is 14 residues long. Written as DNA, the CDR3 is TGTGCCAGCAATCGGCTGGGTAGCAATCAGCCCCAGCATTTT. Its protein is CASNRLGSNQPQHF.

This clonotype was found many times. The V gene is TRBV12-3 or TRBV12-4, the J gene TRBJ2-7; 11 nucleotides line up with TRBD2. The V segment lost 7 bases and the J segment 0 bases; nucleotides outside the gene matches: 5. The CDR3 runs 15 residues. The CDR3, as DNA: TGTGCCAGCACCCAGACTAGCGGGGTCTCCTACGAGCAGTACTTC. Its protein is CASTQTSGVSYEQYF.

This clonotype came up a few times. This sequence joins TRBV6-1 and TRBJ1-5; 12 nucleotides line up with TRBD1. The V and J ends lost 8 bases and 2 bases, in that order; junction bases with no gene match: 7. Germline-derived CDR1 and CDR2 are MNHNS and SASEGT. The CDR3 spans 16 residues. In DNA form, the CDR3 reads TGTGCCAGCGAGGGGACAGGGGGCGCAGGCAATCAGCCCCAGCATTTT. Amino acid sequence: CASEGTGGAGNQPQHF.

The CDR3 coding sequence is TGCGCCAGCAGCTTGGATAACAGGGGTGGTCAGCCCCAGCATTTT. This codes for CASSLDNRGGQPQHF. The genes are TRBV5-1 and TRBJ1-5; 7 bases agree with TRBD1. V trimming: 0 bases; J trimming: 6 bases; junction bases outside the gene matches: 6. The CDR3 runs 15 residues. CDR1 SGHRS and CDR2 YFSETQ come from the germline V gene.

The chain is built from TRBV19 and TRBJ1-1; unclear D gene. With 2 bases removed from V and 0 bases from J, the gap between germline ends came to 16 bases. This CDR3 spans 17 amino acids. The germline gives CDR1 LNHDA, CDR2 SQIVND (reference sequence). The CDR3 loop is CASSITPGRSMNTEAFF. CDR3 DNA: TGTGCCAGTAGTATAACCCCGGGCCGCTCGATGAACACTGAAGCTTTCTTT. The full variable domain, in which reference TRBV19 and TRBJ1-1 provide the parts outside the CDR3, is DGGITQSPKYLFRKEGQNVTLSCEQNLNHDAMYWYRQDPGQGLRLIYYSQIVNDFQKGDIAEGYSVSREKKESFPLTVTSAQKNPTAFYLCASSITPGRSMNTEAFFGQGTRLTVV.

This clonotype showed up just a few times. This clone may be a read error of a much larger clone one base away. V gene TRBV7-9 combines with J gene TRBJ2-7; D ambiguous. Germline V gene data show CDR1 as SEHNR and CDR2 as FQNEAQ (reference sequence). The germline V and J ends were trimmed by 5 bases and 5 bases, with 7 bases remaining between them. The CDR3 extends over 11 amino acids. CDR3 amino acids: CASSPTDEQYF. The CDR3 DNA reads TGTGCCAGCAGCCCGACTGACGAGCAGTACTTC. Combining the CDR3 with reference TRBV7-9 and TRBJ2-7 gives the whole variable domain DTGVSQNPRHKITKRGQNVTFRCDPISEHNRLYWYRQTLGQGPEFLTYFQNEAQLEKSRLLSDRFSAERPKGSFSTLEIQRTEQGDSAMYLCASSPTDEQYFGPGTRLTVT.

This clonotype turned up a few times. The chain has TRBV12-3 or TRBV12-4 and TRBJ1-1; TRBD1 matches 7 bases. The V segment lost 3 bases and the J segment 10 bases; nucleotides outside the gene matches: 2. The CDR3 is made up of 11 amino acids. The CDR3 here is CASSFGTAAFF. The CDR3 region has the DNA TGTGCCAGCAGTTTCGGGACAGCAGCTTTCTTT.